These 19 T cell receptor beta chains were sequenced from one sample in a study of T-cell reconstitution after alpha-beta-depleted transplantation in children. Unique molecular identifiers were incorporated into the prepared TCRbeta library. In TCRdb, the PCR reads were re-called with MiXCR into one record per CDR3 protein. The table lists about 600,000 distinct CDR3 sequences, 23% of them singletons. The sequencing here drew on PBMCs, mostly from graft donor cells, taken 360 days after TCRalphabeta/CD19-depleted stem cell transplant. All receptors derive from a boy under two years old who had a stem cell transplant for acute myeloid leukemia, so the T cells may come from the graft donor.

This chain joins TRBV7-2 and TRBJ2-5; D is unresolved. This CDR3 has 12 amino acids. Germline-derived CDR1 and CDR2 are SGHTA and FQGNSA. With 7 bases removed from V and 4 bases from J, the gap between germline ends came to 10 bases. Here the CDR3 reads CASTPYIETQYF. CDR3 in DNA: TGTGCCAGCACCCCTTACATAGAGACCCAGTACTTC.

This clonotype was picked up a small number of times. This rearrangement joins TRBV9 to TRBJ2-2; D is unclear. Germline V gene data show CDR1 as SGDLS and CDR2 as YYNGEE. The CDR3 is 18 residues long. The V end lost 4 bases, the J end lost 1 base, and 20 bases lay between the germline ends. The CDR3 is CASSSHRAYNLNTGELFF. For the CDR3, the DNA is TGTGCCAGCAGCTCACACCGGGCCTATAATTTGAACACCGGGGAGCTGTTTTTT.

This clonotype was counted only a few times. Sequence at one end of the junction differs from germline and may be a read error. The chain uses TRBV20-1 and TRBJ2-3; TRBD2 might be the D (6 bases). This CDR3 comprises 13 residues. Looked up from germline, CDR1 is DFQATT and CDR2 is SNEGSKA (reference sequence). CDR3 residues: CSARGGTVDTQYF. The CDR3 DNA is TGCAGTGCGAGAGGAGGGACGGTGGATACGCAGTATTTT.

Ten or more counts support this clonotype. The chain carries TRBV20-1 and TRBJ2-1; D uncertain. Looked up from germline, CDR1 is DFQATT and CDR2 is SNEGSKA (reference sequence). The length of the CDR3 is 12 residues. Trimming removed 7 bases at V and 0 bases at J, with 7 bases between. CDR3 nucleotide sequence: TGCAGTGGGTCTAGCTCCTACAATGAGCAGTTCTTC. Translation gives CSGSSSYNEQFF.

CDR3 in amino acids: CASSGGPPAGLNTGELFF. Here the CDR3 DNA reads TGTGCCAGCTCGGGGGGACCGCCAGCTGGACTGAACACCGGGGAGCTGTTTTTT. This chain links TRBV18 with TRBJ2-2, with a possible D match to TRBD2 (6 bases). Between the trimmed V and J ends, which lost 6 bases and 1 base, there was a span of 21 bases. The length of the CDR3 is 18 residues. The germline V gene has CDR1 KGHSH and CDR2 LQKENI.

The chain is built from TRBV20-1 and TRBJ2-2, with unresolved D. The germline CDR1 and CDR2 sequences are DFQATT and SNEGSKA (reference sequence). The CDR3 length is 13 residues. Between the trimmed V and J ends, which lost 6 bases and 3 bases, there was a span of 11 bases. The chain's CDR3 is CSAQDGDTGELFF. In DNA, the CDR3 is TGCAGTGCGCAGGACGGAGACACCGGGGAGCTGTTTTTT.

This clonotype showed up just once. This chain joins TRBV5-1 and TRBJ2-1; unclear D gene. CDR1 and CDR2 (germline): SGHRS, YFSETQ. V lost 3 bases and J lost 6, with 10 bases in between. The CDR3 runs 13 residues. The CDR3 loop is CASSYRPTNEQFF. The CDR3 nucleotides are TGCGCCAGCAGCTACCGACCAACCAATGAGCAGTTCTTC. Filled out from reference TRBV5-1 and TRBJ2-1, the complete variable domain reads KAGVTQTPRYLIKTRGQQVTLSCSPISGHRSVSWYQQTPGQGLQFLFEYFSETQRNKGNFPGRFSGRQFSNSRSEMNVSTLELGDSALYLCASSYRPTNEQFFGPGTRLTVL.

This clonotype appeared many times. V is TRBV29-1 and J is TRBJ2-1; D perhaps matches TRBD1 (6 bases). V was shortened by 4 bases and J by 3 bases, with 19 bases between the two germline ends. This CDR3 is built from 16 residues. Per germline, CDR1 SQVTM and CDR2 ANQGSEA. This CDR3 reads CSVAVTGSVLYNEQFF. For the CDR3, the DNA is TGCAGCGTTGCTGTTACAGGGTCCGTTCTCTACAATGAGCAGTTCTTC.

This clonotype came up a few times. The chain combines TRBV12-3 or TRBV12-4 with TRBJ2-5; 11 bases align to TRBD2. CDR3 length: 16 amino acids. V lost 2 bases, J lost 5 bases, and 7 bases stayed unmatched. CDR3: CASSLRLAGGGETQYF. In DNA form, the CDR3 reads TGTGCCAGCAGTTTAAGGCTAGCGGGGGGCGGGGAGACCCAGTACTTC.

This clonotype was seen at least ten times. The genes are TRBV10-3 and TRBJ1-1, with D maybe TRBD1 (6 bases). Germline V lookup: CDR1 ENHRY, CDR2 SYGVKD. V was pared by 4 bases and J by 2 bases, with 17 bases between. The CDR3 is made up of 16 amino acids. The CDR3 coding sequence is TGTGCCATCAGTGGGACAGTCTTATATCTTAACACTGAAGCTTTCTTT. Its translation: CAISGTVLYLNTEAFF.

The chain links TRBV6-5 to TRBJ2-1; TRBD2 matches 9 bases. This CDR3 is built from 16 residues. V shed 0 bases and J 5 bases; nucleotides not matched to a gene: 5. Germline values: CDR1 MNHEY, CDR2 SVGAGI. The CDR3 DNA sequence: TGTGCCAGCAGTTACTCGGTTCTAGCGGGGAACAATGAGCAGTTCTTC. Translated, it gives CASSYSVLAGNNEQFF.

This chain connects TRBV29-1 to TRBJ2-3; 8 bases match TRBD1. V was pared by 3 bases and J by 4 bases, with 6 bases of the junction left unmatched. This CDR3 is 14 amino acids long. Germline assignment: CDR1 SQVTM and CDR2 ANQGSEA. The CDR3 here is CSVDPQGAADTQYF. The CDR3 nucleotides read TGCAGCGTTGACCCCCAGGGGGCCGCAGATACGCAGTATTTT.

In this sample, this clonotype turned up a few times. This chain uses TRBV5-4 with TRBJ1-2; no definite D call. Trimming removed 4 bases from V and 13 bases from J, with 5 bases in between. CDR3 length: 8 residues. Germline V lookup: CDR1 SGHNT, CDR2 YYREEE (reference sequence). CDR3 DNA: TGTGCCAGCAGCCCCGGCACCTTC. It encodes CASSPGTF. Together with reference TRBV5-4 and TRBJ1-2, the CDR3 gives the full variable domain: ETGVTQSPTHLIKTRGQQVTLRCSSQSGHNTVSWYQQALGQGPQFIFQYYREEENGRGNFPPRFSGLQFPNYSSELNVNALELDDSALYLCASSPGTFGSGTRLTVV.

This clonotype was picked up many times. The rearrangement uses TRBV2 and TRBJ2-5; D tentatively reads TRBD1 or TRBD2 (5 bases each). From germline, CDR1 is SNHLY and CDR2 FYNNEI. The germline V and J ends were trimmed by 6 bases and 4 bases, with 15 bases remaining between them. The CDR3 runs 14 residues. The chain's CDR3 is CASSGDGLGETQYF. CDR3 sequence (DNA): TGTGCCAGCAGCGGGGACGGCCTGGGAGAGACCCAGTACTTC.

This clonotype has only a few counts. The V and J genes are TRBV20-1 and TRBJ1-2, with 9 bases matching TRBD1. This CDR3 contains 14 residues. Germline lookup yields CDR1 DFQATT and CDR2 SNEGSKA (reference sequence). Trimming took 3 bases from V and 8 from J; bases not matched to a gene: 10. The DNA of the CDR3 is TGCAGTGCTAGTTATCGGACAGGGGAAGGCGGCTACACCTTC. Encoded protein: CSASYRTGEGGYTF.

For the CDR3, the DNA is TGTGCCAGCAGCTTGTGGCCGAAGCGGGACCGGCGCACAGATACGCAGTATTTT. This gives the protein CASSLWPKRDRRTDTQYF. The J gene is TRBJ2-3, the V gene TRBV5-4, with 7 bases fitting TRBD2. The CDR3 contains 18 residues. The germline V gene has CDR1 SGHNT and CDR2 YYREEE (reference sequence). The junction had 12 bases not matched to a gene; V was cut back by 1 base and J by 1 base.

This clonotype was found a few times. The V and J genes are TRBV15 and TRBJ2-3, with D perhaps assigned TRBD1 or TRBD2 (5 bases each). This CDR3 is 17 amino acids long. The ends were cut back, 0 bases at V and 2 bases at J, with 15 bases in the middle. Per the germline V gene, CDR1 is LNHNV and CDR2 is YYDKDF (reference sequence). The CDR3 protein is CATSRDSEAGTTDTQYF. In nucleotides, the CDR3 is TGTGCCACCAGCAGAGATTCTGAGGCAGGGACCACAGATACGCAGTATTTT.

The rearrangement uses TRBV4-1 and TRBJ1-1; the D is unclear. CDR1 and CDR2 (germline): MGHRA, YSYEKL. V lost 0 bases to trimming and J lost 5 bases, with 13 bases between them. The CDR3 runs 15 residues. CDR3 sequence reads: CASSQDEGLGTEAFF. DNA for the CDR3: TGCGCCAGCAGCCAAGATGAGGGTTTGGGTACTGAAGCTTTCTTT.

CDR3 region: CASSLWDRRGDTQYF. The CDR3 DNA follows: TGTGCCAGCAGTTTGTGGGACCGTCGGGGGGATACGCAGTATTTT. V usage is TRBV12-3 or TRBV12-4 and J usage is TRBJ2-3; D may be TRBD2 (6 bases). The CDR3 runs 15 residues. Trimming took 3 bases from V and 6 from J, leaving 16 bases between them.